The present entry profiles one T cell receptor beta chain with its context. The CDR3 loop spans 15 amino acids. V trimming: 3 bases; J trimming: 5 bases; junction bases outside the gene matches: 4. CDR1 SGHRS and CDR2 YFSETQ come from the germline V gene. Clones were read by immunoSEQ multiplex PCR, and TCRdb kept only the in-frame ones, dropping some. Of tens of thousands of clones listed, 88% are singletons. This sample was included in a study of blood T cell repertoires in COVID-19. Study-wide context: Acute and convalescent COVID-19 specimens originated in the United States, Italy and Spain.

This sequence originates from a woman aged 80 or older with acute or convalescent COVID-19. Material: peripheral blood. The chain is built from TRBV5-1 and TRBJ2-1, with 11 bases matching TRBD1. This chain's CDR3 is CASSWTGGVNNEQFF. CDR3 DNA sequence: TGCGCCAGCAGCTGGACAGGGGGCGTCAACAATGAGCAGTTCTTC.